This entry features one TCR beta chain sequence. Per the original methods: Reference gene primer amplification in the assay estimated nucleated cell counts. Sequencing was performed with immunoSEQ multiplex PCR; in TCRdb, only in-frame clones are kept and a portion is missing. The D gene and trimming were derived from the DNA, and the V and J assignments and clone size from that table. The sample shows fewer than 150,000 clones, about four fifths of them seen only once. The data were taken from a study of blood T cell repertoires in COVID-19. Turning to the study itself: COVID-19 samples collected from the United States, Italy and Spain covered acute and convalescent phases. PBMCs, B-cell-depleted T cells, or T cells were the source of the cDNA or gDNA that made up the material.

Looked up from germline, CDR1 is MNHEY and CDR2 is SVGAGI. Losses at the gene ends were 7 bases for V and 4 bases for J; bases not matched to a gene: 5. This CDR3 has 13 amino acids. The TCR sequence derives from an elderly woman in a cohort sampled during active or convalescent COVID-19. This chain joins TRBV6-5 and TRBJ1-1; TRBD1 matches at 8 bases. The source material was peripheral blood. CDR3 nucleotides: TGTGCCAGCACCCAGGACAGGGCCACTGAAGCTTTCTTT. This sequence encodes CASTQDRATEAFF.